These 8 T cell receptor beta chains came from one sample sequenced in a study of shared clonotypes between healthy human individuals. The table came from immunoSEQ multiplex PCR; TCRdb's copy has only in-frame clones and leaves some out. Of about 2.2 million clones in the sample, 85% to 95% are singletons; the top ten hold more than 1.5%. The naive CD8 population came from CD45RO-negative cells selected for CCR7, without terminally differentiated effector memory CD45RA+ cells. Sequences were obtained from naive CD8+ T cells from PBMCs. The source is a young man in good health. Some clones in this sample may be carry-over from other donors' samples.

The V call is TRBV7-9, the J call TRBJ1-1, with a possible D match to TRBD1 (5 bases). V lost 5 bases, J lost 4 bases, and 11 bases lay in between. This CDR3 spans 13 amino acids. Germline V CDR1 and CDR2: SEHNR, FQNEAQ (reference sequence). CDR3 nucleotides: TGTGCCAGCAGCGGGTTCAGGGTCACTGAAGCTTTCTTT. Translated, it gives CASSGFRVTEAFF.

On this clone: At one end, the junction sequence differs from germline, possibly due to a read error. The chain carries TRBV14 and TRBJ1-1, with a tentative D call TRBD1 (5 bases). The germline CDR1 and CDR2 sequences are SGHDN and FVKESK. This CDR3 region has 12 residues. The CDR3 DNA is TGTGCCAGCAGCCAAGAGGCCGGGGTACAGGTTTTT. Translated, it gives CASSQEAGVQVF.

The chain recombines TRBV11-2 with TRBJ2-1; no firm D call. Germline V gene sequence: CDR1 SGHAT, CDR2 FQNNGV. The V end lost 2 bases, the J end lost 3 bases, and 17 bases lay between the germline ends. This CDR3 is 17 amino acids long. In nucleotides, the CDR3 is TGTGCCAGCAGCTTATTGAGGCCGGCTCCAATCTACAATGAGCAGTTCTTC. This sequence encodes CASSLLRPAPIYNEQFF.

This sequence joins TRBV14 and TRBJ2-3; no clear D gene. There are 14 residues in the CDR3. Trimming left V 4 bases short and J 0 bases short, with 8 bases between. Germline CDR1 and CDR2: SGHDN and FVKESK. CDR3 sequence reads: CASSRARSTDTQYF. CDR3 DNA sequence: TGTGCCAGCAGCCGAGCACGTAGCACAGATACGCAGTATTTT.

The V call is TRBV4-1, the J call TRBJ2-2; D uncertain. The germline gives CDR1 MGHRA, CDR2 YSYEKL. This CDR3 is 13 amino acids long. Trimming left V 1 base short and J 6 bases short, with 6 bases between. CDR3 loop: CASSQAPAGELFF. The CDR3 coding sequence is TGCGCCAGCAGCCAAGCCCCTGCCGGGGAGCTGTTTTTT.

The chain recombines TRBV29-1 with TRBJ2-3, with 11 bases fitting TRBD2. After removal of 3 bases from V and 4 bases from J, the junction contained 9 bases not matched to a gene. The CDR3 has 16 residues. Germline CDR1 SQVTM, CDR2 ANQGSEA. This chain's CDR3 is CSVDRLAGGPPDTQYF. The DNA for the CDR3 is TGCAGCGTTGATCGCCTAGCGGGAGGACCCCCAGATACGCAGTATTTT.

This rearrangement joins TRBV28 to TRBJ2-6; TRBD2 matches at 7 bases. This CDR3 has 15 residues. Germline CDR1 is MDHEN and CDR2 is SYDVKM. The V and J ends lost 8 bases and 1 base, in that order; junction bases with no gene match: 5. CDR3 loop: CASRGVGSGANVLTF. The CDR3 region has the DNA TGTGCCAGCCGGGGGGTTGGGTCTGGGGCCAACGTCCTGACTTTC.

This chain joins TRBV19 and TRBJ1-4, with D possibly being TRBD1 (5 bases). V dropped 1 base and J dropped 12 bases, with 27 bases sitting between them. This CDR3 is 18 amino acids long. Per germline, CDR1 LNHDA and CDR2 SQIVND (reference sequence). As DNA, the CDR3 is TGTGCCAGTAGTATAGTAAGAAGGGGTGCGGGGCCCTCGCGACAACTGTTTTTT. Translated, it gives CASSIVRRGAGPSRQLFF.